The subject of this entry is one T cell receptor (beta chain). Its antigen remains unknown. UMI-labeled 5' RACE yielded the TRB cDNA libraries. TCRdb reprocessed the 5' RACE reads, with one entry per CDR3 protein and no DNA. In total, the table holds under 150,000 distinct CDR3 sequences. The sample originates from a study of CXCR3-negative and CXCR3-positive naive CD8 T cells. The CDR3 is 13 amino acids. From germline, CDR1 is DFQATT and CDR2 SNEGSKA (reference sequence). A CD45RO-CCR7+CD27+CD95- profile was what naive CD8+ T cells displayed. General observations from the study: TRBV-TRBJ usage was similar across naive CXCR3 subsets but distinct in memory cells. The study found more hydrophobic TRB CDR3s in CXCR3-positive naive cells than in CXCR3-negative naive cells. Whereas both naive subsets had comparably high diversity, memory CD8+ cells had much lower diversity.

The V and J genes are TRBV20-1 and TRBJ2-2; the TRBD1 assignment by TCRdb is unverifiable without DNA. The sequencing input was naive CXCR3+ CD8+ T cells from blood. Subset defined: CD45RO-CCR7+CD27+CD95- naive CD8+ T cells expressing CXCR3 (TNR3+). The TCR comes from a human donor in good health. Some clones in this sample may be carry-over from other donors' samples. CDR3 sequence: CSALDRNTGELFF.